These 25 T cell receptor beta chains originate from one sample sequenced in a study of blood T cells in healthy people across ages (dated by TCRdb to about 2015). Receptors were amplified or captured by 5' RACE. Sequencing instrument: Illumina HiSeq 2500. The second PCR ran for roughly 7 to 12 cycles and used a J-beta primer mix along with a sample-barcoded 5' primer. The public reads were quality trimmed at Q25 with fastp and then assembled into clones with MiXCR by TCRdb, keeping productive beta chains. Rows merge per CDR3 protein into single entries with the most common DNA and genes. The sample contains more than 800,000 distinct CDR3 sequences, 45% of them found a single time. The ten biggest clones cover about 20% of the sample. The specimen sequenced was blood. The receptors stem from a woman aged 60-75 years in good health.

The chain is built from TRBV5-1 and TRBJ2-4; D might be TRBD1 (6 bases). The DNA end is more similar to TRBJ2-5, so the J call may be wrong. Germline V gives CDR1 SGHRS, CDR2 YFSETQ. CDR3 length: 14 residues. The CDR3 reads CASSLDRVEETQYF. CDR3 bases: TGCGCCAGCAGCTTGGACAGGGTGGAAGAGACCCAGTACTTC.

In the case of this clonotype: At one boundary the junction diverges from the germline segment, which might be a read error. The chain employs TRBV10-1 and TRBJ2-1; D gene unclear. With the DNA end fitting TRBJ2-7 better, the J assignment may be wrong. This CDR3 contains 15 residues. Per the germline V gene, CDR1 is WNHNN and CDR2 is SYGVQD (reference sequence). CDR3 coding DNA: TGCGCCAGCGGTGAACTTTTCCCCAACTACAATGAGCAGTACTTC. Amino acid sequence: CASGELFPNYNEQYF.

Only one count was recorded for this clonotype. The chain has TRBV20-1 and TRBJ2-3; TRBD1 matches at 9 bases. CDR3 size: 18 residues. The ends lost 3 bases at V and 4 bases at J; junction bases unmatched: 17. The V gene's germline CDR1 is DFQATT and CDR2 SNEGSKA (reference sequence). The CDR3 DNA follows: TGCAGTGCTAGGGATCTCCTAGGGACAGGGCCTTTAGCAGATACGCAGTATTTT. This encodes CSARDLLGTGPLADTQYF.

The chain couples TRBV7-8 to TRBJ2-5, with 7 bases aligning to TRBD1. The V gene end was trimmed by 5 bases and the J gene end by 2 bases; junction bases not matched to a gene: 5. The CDR3 is 14 amino acids. CDR1 is SGHVS and CDR2 is FQNEAQ in the germline V gene. The chain's CDR3 is CASSPGQQQETQYF. The CDR3 nucleotides are TGTGCCAGCAGCCCGGGACAGCAGCAAGAGACCCAGTACTTC.

This clonotype was found a few times. The rearrangement uses TRBV15 and TRBJ1-2; D is unclear. This CDR3 is built from 14 residues. Germline V gene sequence: CDR1 LNHNV, CDR2 YYDKDF (reference sequence). Trimming took 1 base from V and 7 from J, leaving 13 bases between them. CDR3 sequence reads: CATSRVTSLSGYTF. CDR3 bases: TGTGCCACCAGCAGAGTAACCTCCTTAAGTGGCTACACCTTC.

This clonotype has a single count. Just one base apart from a much larger clone, this may be a read error. For the CDR3, the DNA is TGTGCCAATAGTCTAGCGAGGGGCAATGAGCAGTTCTTC. This codes for CANSLARGNEQFF. The V and J genes are TRBV7-8 and TRBJ2-1, with D perhaps matching TRBD2 (6 bases). V gave up 10 bases and J gave up 6 bases, with 16 bases separating them. Germline loops: CDR1 SGHVS, CDR2 FQNEAQ. The CDR3 sequence is 13 residues long.

This clonotype was recorded a few times. The gene calls are TRBV11-2 and TRBJ2-7; perhaps TRBD2 as D (6 bases). The CDR3 is 18 amino acids. Germline CDR1 SGHAT, CDR2 FQNNGV. The V and J ends lost 5 bases and 2 bases respectively, with 25 bases between them. The CDR3 reads CASSPIGRSGGETYEQYF. DNA for the CDR3: TGTGCCAGCAGCCCGATTGGGAGGTCTGGCGGGGAGACCTACGAGCAGTACTTC. Together with reference TRBV11-2 and TRBJ2-7, the CDR3 gives the full variable domain: EAGVAQSPRYKIIEKRQSVAFWCNPISGHATLYWYQQILGQGPKLLIQFQNNGVVDDSQLPKDRFSAERLKGVDSTLKIQPAKLEDSAVYLCASSPIGRSGGETYEQYFGPGTRLTVT.

The chain combines TRBV2 with TRBJ1-6; 9 positions agree with TRBD1. CDR1 and CDR2 from the germline V gene are SNHLY and FYNNEI. This CDR3 is built from 13 residues. V lost 7 bases to trimming and J lost 6 bases; unmatched junction nucleotides: 1. As DNA, the CDR3 is TGTGCCAGCAAGGACAGGGGTAATTCACCCCTCCACTTT. It encodes CASKDRGNSPLHF.

This rearrangement joins TRBV4-1 to TRBJ2-7; TRBD1 aligns across 7 bases. The length of the CDR3 is 17 residues. Germline loops: CDR1 MGHRA, CDR2 YSYEKL. V trimming: 5 bases; J trimming: 2 bases; junction bases outside the gene matches: 15. The CDR3, as DNA: TGCGCCAGCAGCTATCGTCAACAACCGGGACAGACCTACGAGCAGTACTTC. This encodes CASSYRQQPGQTYEQYF.

This clonotype was found once. This sequence may be a read error, since a much larger clone differs from it by one base. The gene calls are TRBV20-1 and TRBJ2-3; TRBD2 aligns across 7 bases. The CDR3 has 17 residues. CDR1 is DFQATT and CDR2 is SNEGSKA in the germline V gene (reference sequence). Here the CDR3 reads CSAKFIASGKPTETQYF. For the CDR3, the DNA is TGCAGTGCTAAGTTTATCGCTAGCGGAAAGCCCACAGAGACGCAGTATTTT.

The count of this clonotype is one. This chain uses TRBV29-1 with TRBJ2-3; 7 nucleotides match TRBD2. This CDR3 contains 12 residues. After removal of 7 bases from V and 4 bases from J, the junction contained 5 bases not matched to a gene. The germline V gene encodes CDR1 SQVTM and CDR2 ANQGSEA. The CDR3 DNA is TGCAGCGGCCTAGCGGAACCAGATACGCAGTATTTT. Its protein product is CSGLAEPDTQYF.

This chain uses TRBV12-3 or TRBV12-4 with TRBJ2-1, with TRBD2 matching over 8 bases. CDR3 length: 14 amino acids. The V and J ends lost 6 bases and 6 bases, in that order; junction bases with no gene match: 7. The CDR3 loop is CASRPGLVSNEQFF. DNA for the CDR3: TGTGCCAGCAGGCCGGGACTAGTTAGCAATGAGCAGTTCTTC.

DNA of the CDR3: TGTGCCAGCAGTTACTCCTGGGGGGCAGAGACCTACGAGCAGTACTTC. The encoded protein is CASSYSWGAETYEQYF. This chain links TRBV6-5 with TRBJ2-7, with D perhaps matching TRBD1 or TRBD2 (6 bases each). V lost 0 bases and J 2 bases, leaving 14 bases between the germline ends. The CDR3 loop spans 16 amino acids. Germline CDR1 is MNHEY and CDR2 is SVGAGI.

The rearrangement uses TRBV25-1 and TRBJ2-1; D is undetermined. The V and J ends lost 5 bases and 0 bases respectively, with 17 bases between them. This CDR3 has 17 amino acids. Germline CDR1 is MGHDK and CDR2 is SYGVNS. The CDR3 DNA reads as TGTGCCAGCAGTCCCAATTCACAGCTCAGCTCCTACAATGAGCAGTTCTTC. Translation: CASSPNSQLSSYNEQFF.

The rearrangement uses TRBV7-2 and TRBJ1-1, with TRBD1 matching over 7 bases. This CDR3 has 13 amino acids. Germline V CDR1 and CDR2: SGHTA, FQGNSA. Trimming cost V 5 bases and J 4 bases; bases outside gene matches: 4. CDR3 DNA: TGTACCAGCAGCGTAGGGGGCCCCACTGAAGCTTTCTTT. It encodes CTSSVGGPTEAFF.

V usage is TRBV2 and J usage is TRBJ2-1; D is unclear. The CDR3 loop spans 14 amino acids. The germline V and J ends were trimmed by 5 bases and 9 bases, with 17 bases remaining between them. Looked up from germline, CDR1 is SNHLY and CDR2 is FYNNEI. The CDR3: CASSSRAPNSEQFF. The CDR3 DNA is TGTGCCAGCAGTTCTCGGGCCCCAAACAGTGAGCAGTTCTTC.

This chain connects TRBV12-3 or TRBV12-4 to TRBJ2-5, with TRBD1 matching 9 bases. J gave up 5 bases and V 6 bases, and 16 bases lay outside the gene matches. CDR3 length: 17 residues. CDR3 bases: TGTGCCAGCAGACCCTCGGTACAGGGGGCTTATAGGGAGACCCAGTACTTC. Its protein is CASRPSVQGAYRETQYF.

This clonotype was picked up a small number of times. V usage is TRBV20-1 and J usage is TRBJ2-3, with D perhaps TRBD2 (6 bases). V lost 0 bases and J lost 5, with 9 bases in between. This CDR3 is 13 amino acids long. Germline-derived CDR1 and CDR2 are DFQATT and SNEGSKA (reference sequence). The CDR3 spells CSARDGGRDTQYF. The CDR3 coding sequence is TGCAGTGCTAGAGATGGAGGGAGAGATACGCAGTATTTT.

In its sample, this clonotype was seen a few times. The chain recombines TRBV20-1 with TRBJ2-1; 9 bases map to TRBD2. Germline CDR1 DFQATT, CDR2 SNEGSKA (reference sequence). This CDR3 has 17 amino acids. Germline trimming cut 0 bases from V and 4 bases from J; bases unmatched to any gene: 10. Here the CDR3 DNA reads TGCAGTGCTAGAGACCGGGCTAGCGGGATAGATTACAATGAGCAGTTCTTC. It encodes CSARDRASGIDYNEQFF.

This chain uses TRBV5-6 with TRBJ2-5; D call uncertain. The germline CDR1 and CDR2 sequences are SGHDT and YYEEEE. V dropped 1 base and J dropped 5 bases, with 18 bases sitting between them. The length of the CDR3 is 16 residues. CDR3 DNA: TGTGCCAGCAGCTTGTTCACCCTAAGGATGTGGGAGACCCAGTACTTC. Translated: CASSLFTLRMWETQYF. Combining the CDR3 with reference TRBV5-6 and TRBJ2-5 gives the whole variable domain DAGVTQSPTHLIKTRGQQVTLRCSPKSGHDTVSWYQQALGQGPQFIFQYYEEEERQRGNFPDRFSGHQFPNYSSELNVNALLLGDSALYLCASSLFTLRMWETQYFGPGTRLLVL.

This clonotype was seen more than once but under ten times. The chain recombines TRBV7-9 with TRBJ2-1, with 9 bases aligning to TRBD1. This CDR3 spans 16 amino acids. Germline values: CDR1 SEHNR, CDR2 FQNEAQ (reference sequence). J gave up 6 bases and V 4 bases, and 10 bases lay outside the gene matches. CDR3 sequence: CASSSTGGVAPNEQFF. The CDR3 DNA reads as TGTGCCAGCAGCTCTACAGGGGGCGTGGCACCCAATGAGCAGTTCTTC.

This sequence joins TRBV5-1 and TRBJ2-1; 11 bases fit TRBD2. The junction had 5 bases not matched to a gene; V was cut back by 0 bases and J by 9 bases. This CDR3 is built from 15 residues. Germline CDR1 SGHRS, CDR2 YFSETQ. CDR3 sequence reads: CASSLALAGGGEQFF. DNA for the CDR3: TGCGCCAGCAGCTTGGCTCTAGCGGGAGGAGGTGAGCAGTTCTTC.

This clonotype was found a few times. This chain links TRBV7-8 with TRBJ2-7; 8 bases match TRBD2. The CDR3 runs 13 residues. Germline CDR1 and CDR2: SGHVS and FQNEAQ. V lost 5 bases, J lost 8 bases, and 8 bases stayed unmatched. The CDR3, as DNA: TGTGCCAGCAGCCCCCCGGGACTAGAAAAGCAGTACTTC. It translates to CASSPPGLEKQYF.

This clonotype was counted between two and nine times. The chain couples TRBV27 to TRBJ1-4, with a tentative D call TRBD1 (6 bases). V was shortened by 6 bases and J by 10 bases, with 21 bases between the two germline ends. Per the germline V gene, CDR1 is MNHEY and CDR2 is SMNVEV (reference sequence). The CDR3 runs 15 residues. Here the CDR3 DNA reads TGTGCCAGCAGCCTCACGTGGGGGGCGCAGGGAAAACTGTTTTTT. Translated, it gives CASSLTWGAQGKLFF. The whole variable domain, remainder taken from reference TRBV27 and TRBJ1-4, is EAQVTQNPRYLITVTGKKLTVTCSQNMNHEYMSWYRQDPGLGLRQIYYSMNVEVTDKGDVPEGYKVSRKEKRNFPLILESPSPNQTSLYFCASSLTWGAQGKLFFGSGTQLSVL.

This sequence joins TRBV3-1 and TRBJ2-7, with 11 bases that match TRBD2. The germline V gene has CDR1 LGHDT and CDR2 YNNKEL (reference sequence). The V and J ends lost 3 bases and 3 bases, in that order; junction bases with no gene match: 7. The CDR3 totals 16 residues. CDR3 in amino acids: CASSQFSGRDRYEQYF. CDR3 nucleotide sequence: TGTGCCAGCAGCCAGTTTAGCGGGAGGGATCGCTACGAGCAGTACTTC.